This T cell receptor beta chain was identified during a study of type 1 regulatory T cells. On the study more broadly: T-allo10 is a Tr1-enriched, alloantigen-specific CD4 T cell product made in vitro.

TCRdb reanalysed the reads using MiXCR and keeps one entry per CDR3 protein. Counted here are about 68,000 distinct CDR3 sequences, 50% to 70% occurring once; the ten biggest clones make up 7% to 9.5%. The graft donor-derived T-allo10 cells reportedly recognize host alloantigens, are anergic, and suppress alloantigen-specifically. Regarding this clonotype: The antigen remains unidentified.

The TCR was taken from a human donor in good health. The sequencing input was cultured T cells, either the whole culture or a sorted T cell fraction (not recorded which). Described subset: Tr1-enriched cell product generated in vitro against host alloantigens.

CDR3 sequence: CASSLRYQQRDEQYF. In DNA, the CDR3 is TGTGCCAGCAGCTTACGGTACCAGCAGAGAGACGAGCAGTACTTC. The chain combines TRBV7-8 with TRBJ2-7, with no clear D. The germline CDR1 and CDR2 sequences are SGHVS and FQNEAQ. The V gene lost 2 bases and the J gene lost 5 bases, with 16 bases spanning the gap. The CDR3 length is 15 residues.